Shown below are 32 T cell receptor beta chains from a single sample sequenced in a study of regulatory T cells in long-lasting Graves disease. Time point meaning: newly diagnosed GD, antithyroid drugs for less than 3 months. PBMCs provided the RNA from which the TCR library was made. Arm-PCR of CDR3 regions with iRepertoire HTBI primers generated TCR beta libraries. TCRdb analysed the multiplex PCR reads with MiXCR anew, one entry per CDR3 protein. The profile shows about 620,000 distinct CDR3 sequences, about 15% of them singletons. Separately, the same data were catalogued under a study of T cells in Graves' hyperthyroidism and ophthalmopathy.

Source: peripheral blood mononuclear cells (PBMCs), taken at new diagnosis, from a patient treated with antithyroid drugs. Receptors were obtained from a young woman with Graves disease.

J is TRBJ2-4 and V is TRBV28, with a possible D match to TRBD1 (6 bases). Trimming stripped 5 bases from V and 1 base from J, with 9 bases between. Germline CDR1 and CDR2: MDHEN and SYDVKM. The CDR3 spans 14 residues. The CDR3 reads CASSRGGAKNIQYF. CDR3 nucleotide sequence: TGTGCCAGCAGTAGAGGGGGTGCCAAAAACATTCAGTACTTC.

This clonotype appeared many times. The chain has TRBV27 and TRBJ2-7; 7 bases fit TRBD1. Germline assignment: CDR1 MNHEY and CDR2 SMNVEV (reference sequence). The CDR3 extends over 14 amino acids. J was trimmed by 5 bases and V by 6 bases; bases with no gene match: 10. CDR3 loop: CASRVNRDRNEQYF. The CDR3 DNA follows: TGTGCCAGCAGGGTAAACCGGGACAGAAACGAGCAGTACTTC.

This clonotype showed up many times. The rearrangement uses TRBV7-2 and TRBJ2-7; TRBD1 aligns across 7 bases. The germline gives CDR1 SGHTA, CDR2 FQGNSA. CDR3 size: 15 residues. Germline trimming cut 5 bases from V and 5 bases from J; bases unmatched to any gene: 12. CDR3 sequence: CASSPRSTGINEQYF. The CDR3 bases are TGTGCCAGCAGCCCAAGGTCGACAGGGATAAACGAGCAGTACTTC. Full variable domain (remainder filled in from reference TRBV7-2 and TRBJ2-7): GAGVSQSPSNKVTEKGKDVELRCDPISGHTALYWYRQSLGQGLEFLIYFQGNSAPDKSGLPSDRFSAERTGGSVSTLTIQRTQQEDSAVYLCASSPRSTGINEQYFGPGTRLTVT.

This clonotype was recorded a few times. The J gene is TRBJ1-1, the V gene TRBV4-1; possibly TRBD1 for D (6 bases). V dropped 6 bases and J dropped 2 bases, with 13 bases sitting between them. Germline V gives CDR1 MGHRA, CDR2 YSYEKL. The CDR3 is 14 amino acids. CDR3 nucleotides: TGCGCCAGCAGGCCTTTACAGGGCAACACTGAAGCTTTCTTT. It translates to CASRPLQGNTEAFF.

As concerns this clonotype: Given a much more abundant clone one base away, this may be a read error. V is TRBV7-2 and J is TRBJ2-1; D remains unclear. The CDR3 loop spans 14 amino acids. The germline CDR1 and CDR2 sequences are SGHTA and FQGNSA. The V end was cut by 5 bases, the J end by 5 bases, with 13 bases between. The CDR3 spells CASSRQGWDNEQFF. CDR3 nucleotides: TGTGCCAGCAGCCGACAAGGTTGGGACAATGAGCAGTTCTTC.

This clonotype turned up a few times. This chain joins TRBV27 and TRBJ2-2; 15 bases match TRBD2. V trimming: 6 bases; J trimming: 7 bases; junction bases outside the gene matches: 15. CDR1 is MNHEY, CDR2 SMNVEV, per germline (reference sequence). This CDR3 is built from 19 residues. CDR3 nucleotide sequence: TGTGCCAGCAGAGTATCTCGGACTAGCGGGAGGGCCGGGGGCGGGGAGCTGTTTTTT. The encoded protein is CASRVSRTSGRAGGGELFF.

Comments on this clonotype: This may be a read error: a much more frequent sequence differs by one nucleotide. The chain recombines TRBV2 with TRBJ2-1, with D possibly TRBD1 on 6 matching bases. This CDR3 comprises 13 residues. Germline lookup yields CDR1 SNHLY and CDR2 FYNNEI. The CDR3 loop is CASSMNWDNEQLF. Written as DNA, the CDR3 is TGTGCCAGCAGCATGAATTGGGACAATGAGCAGCTCTTC. The full variable domain, its missing parts supplied by reference TRBV2 and TRBJ2-1, is EPEVTQTPSHQVTQMGQEVILRCVPISNHLYFYWYRQILGQKVEFLVSFYNNEISEKSEIFDDQFSVERPDGSNFTLKIRSTKLEDSAMYFCASSMNWDNEQLFGPGTRLTVL.

V usage is TRBV5-5 and J usage is TRBJ2-1; D is unclear. This CDR3 is 14 amino acids long. CDR1 SGHKS and CDR2 YYEKEE come from the germline V gene (reference sequence). V was pared by 4 bases and J by 8 bases, with 16 bases between. CDR3: CASSPTFYRYEQFF. The CDR3 DNA is TGTGCCAGCAGCCCCACCTTTTATAGGTATGAGCAGTTCTTC.

The gene calls are TRBV11-2 and TRBJ1-2; D ambiguous. Trimming took 3 bases from V and 7 from J, leaving 9 bases between them. Germline loops: CDR1 SGHAT, CDR2 FQNNGV. The CDR3 has 12 residues. The CDR3 region is CASSFQALGYTF. In DNA form, the CDR3 reads TGTGCCAGCAGCTTCCAGGCCCTTGGCTACACCTTC.

The sample holds many counts of this clonotype. The rearrangement joins TRBV2 to TRBJ2-5; 9 bases fit TRBD1. The CDR3 consists of 15 residues. Germline loops: CDR1 SNHLY, CDR2 FYNNEI. The V segment lost 6 bases and the J segment 1 base; nucleotides outside the gene matches: 6. The CDR3 DNA reads as TGTGCCAGCAGGAGAGAACAGGGGGCCCAAGAGACCCAGTACTTC. This sequence encodes CASRREQGAQETQYF.

This clonotype was observed a few times. The V gene is TRBV7-9, the J gene TRBJ1-2; D gene uncertain. Germline CDR1 is SEHNR and CDR2 is FQNEAQ (reference sequence). V shed 5 bases and J shed 7 bases, with 17 bases lying between them. This CDR3 has 14 residues. CDR3 protein: CASSIEQILFGYTF. The CDR3 bases are TGTGCCAGCAGCATAGAACAGATTTTATTTGGCTACACCTTC.

This clonotype was seen repeatedly, ten times or more. The chain employs TRBV5-1 and TRBJ2-3; tentatively, D is TRBD2 (5 bases). CDR1 and CDR2 from the germline V gene are SGHRS and YFSETQ. Trimming pared 3 bases from V and 2 bases from J, leaving 13 bases between. The CDR3 contains 15 residues. The CDR3 nucleotides read TGCGCCAGCAGCTCGGACTCCGCCGTCACAGATACGCAGTATTTT. This gives the protein CASSSDSAVTDTQYF.

This clonotype was counted at least ten times. The chain couples TRBV11-2 to TRBJ1-1, with 7 bases matching TRBD1. Trimming cost V 5 bases and J 5 bases; bases outside gene matches: 8. The CDR3 sequence is 14 residues long. Germline CDR1 reads SGHAT; CDR2 reads FQNNGV. CDR3 amino acids: CASSQVDRATEAFF. CDR3 coding DNA: TGTGCCAGCAGCCAGGTCGACAGGGCAACTGAAGCTTTCTTT.

Only a few counts were recorded for this clonotype. This chain uses TRBV19 with TRBJ1-4; 10 bases align to TRBD1. The CDR3 covers 14 residues. The germline CDR1 and CDR2 sequences are LNHDA and SQIVND (reference sequence). The ends lost 10 bases at V and 4 bases at J; junction bases unmatched: 6. CDR3 sequence (DNA): TGTGCCACCCGGGACAGGGGCAGTAATGAAAAACTGTTTTTT. It codes for CATRDRGSNEKLFF.

There are a few counts of this clonotype. This chain joins TRBV30 and TRBJ2-3; 10 bases are a match to TRBD1. The trim removed 1 base at V and 4 bases at J, leaving 8 bases unmatched. There are 16 residues in the CDR3. CDR1 is GTSNPN, CDR2 SVGIG, per germline (reference sequence). The CDR3: CAWSAGTGVRADTQYF. Written as DNA, the CDR3 is TGTGCCTGGAGTGCCGGGACAGGGGTCAGGGCAGATACGCAGTATTTT.

At least ten counts were recorded for this clonotype. The genes are TRBV20-1 and TRBJ1-2; D gene uncertain. From germline, CDR1 is DFQATT and CDR2 SNEGSKA (reference sequence). The CDR3 sequence is 15 residues long. V was cut by 1 base and J by 1 base, with 13 bases left in between. As DNA, the CDR3 is TGCAGTGCTAGAGCGCAGTCCGAGGATAACTATGGCTACACCTTC. It encodes CSARAQSEDNYGYTF.

In its sample, this clonotype was seen many times. CDR3: CASSPINPPNEQFF. The CDR3 coding sequence is TGTGCCAGCAGCCCGATTAATCCCCCCAATGAGCAGTTCTTC. This chain uses TRBV11-2 with TRBJ2-1; D gene uncertain. The CDR3 covers 14 residues. Trimming left V 5 bases short and J 6 bases short, with 14 bases between. The germline V gene has CDR1 SGHAT and CDR2 FQNNGV.

This clonotype has ten or more counts. J is TRBJ1-6 and V is TRBV6-2 or TRBV6-3; tentative D call: TRBD1 (5 bases). The ends were cut back, 7 bases at V and 15 bases at J, with 19 bases in the middle. Germline V gene data show CDR1 as MNHEY and CDR2 as SVGEGT. There are 13 residues in the CDR3. CDR3 sequence reads: CASTRLTDSLLHF. The CDR3 DNA reads TGTGCCAGCACCCGGTTGACAGACAGTCTCCTCCACTTT.

The genes are TRBV7-9 and TRBJ1-1; D is unresolved. V was clipped by 1 base and J by 6 bases, with 15 bases between them. The CDR3 runs 15 residues. Looked up from germline, CDR1 is SEHNR and CDR2 is FQNEAQ (reference sequence). CDR3 amino acids: CASSLVVLGISEAFF. Written as DNA, the CDR3 is TGTGCCAGCAGCTTAGTGGTTTTGGGGATCTCTGAAGCTTTCTTT.

The chain couples TRBV19 to TRBJ1-2; no definite D call. Trimming took off 3 bases at V and 8 bases at J, with 13 bases between the two ends. The V gene's germline CDR1 is LNHDA and CDR2 SQIVND (reference sequence). The CDR3 length is 13 residues. The CDR3 region is CASSMDRVFGYTF. The DNA of the CDR3 is TGTGCCAGTAGTATGGATCGGGTTTTCGGCTACACCTTC. The variable domain in full, completed from reference TRBV19 and TRBJ1-2, reads DGGITQSPKYLFRKEGQNVTLSCEQNLNHDAMYWYRQDPGQGLRLIYYSQIVNDFQKGDIAEGYSVSREKKESFPLTVTSAQKNPTAFYLCASSMDRVFGYTFGSGTRLTVV.

The CDR3: CASGAYSGANVLTF. The DNA of the CDR3 is TGTGCCAGCGGGGCTTACTCTGGGGCCAACGTCCTGACTTTC. The V gene is TRBV14, the J gene TRBJ2-6, with D maybe TRBD1 (5 bases). Germline V gene sequence: CDR1 SGHDN, CDR2 FVKESK. CDR3 length: 14 amino acids. Trimming removed 8 bases from V and 0 bases from J, with 8 bases in between.

This clonotype was seen more than once but under ten times. J is TRBJ2-2 and V is TRBV28; either TRBD1 or TRBD2 may fit D (6 bases each). CDR1 is MDHEN, CDR2 SYDVKM, per germline. The CDR3 totals 15 residues. V was pared by 6 bases and J by 4 bases, with 15 bases between. CDR3 protein: CASRTGASGTGELFF. The CDR3 DNA reads as TGTGCCAGCAGAACGGGGGCGTCGGGCACCGGGGAGCTGTTTTTT.

The gene calls are TRBV19 and TRBJ1-6; D remains unclear. The CDR3 loop spans 13 amino acids. Trimming removed 7 bases from V and 0 bases from J, with 4 bases in between. Germline V gives CDR1 LNHDA, CDR2 SQIVND (reference sequence). This CDR3 is CASTFSYNSPLHF. In DNA form, the CDR3 reads TGTGCCAGTACCTTCTCCTATAATTCACCCCTCCACTTT.

This clonotype has at least ten counts. The chain has TRBV20-1 and TRBJ2-3; D is perhaps TRBD1 or TRBD2 (5 bases each). The CDR3 length is 14 residues. In germline, CDR1 is DFQATT, CDR2 SNEGSKA (reference sequence). V was cut by 3 bases and J by 0 bases, with 10 bases left in between. Here the CDR3 reads CSASGTTSTDTQYF. The CDR3 DNA follows: TGCAGTGCTAGCGGGACGACCAGCACAGATACGCAGTATTTT.

This clonotype was seen ten or more times. This sequence joins TRBV27 and TRBJ1-1; D gene uncertain. Looked up from germline, CDR1 is MNHEY and CDR2 is SMNVEV (reference sequence). V was pared by 6 bases and J by 0 bases, with 14 bases between. CDR3 length equals 15 residues. CDR3 sequence (DNA): TGTGCCAGCAGCCCTTTTATGGGTATGAACACTGAAGCTTTCTTT. It codes for CASSPFMGMNTEAFF.

This clonotype was observed a handful of times. V is TRBV7-2 and J is TRBJ2-7; TRBD2 might be the D (7 bases). Between the trimmed V and J ends, which lost 5 bases and 5 bases, there was a span of 13 bases. This CDR3 is 13 amino acids long. Germline V gene data show CDR1 as SGHTA and CDR2 as FQGNSA. DNA for the CDR3: TGTGCCAGCAGCCCCACGGGGGGCAACGAGCAGTACTTC. Protein: CASSPTGGNEQYF.

This clonotype was detected ten times or more. The chain employs TRBV28 and TRBJ1-5, with 10 bases that match TRBD1. The CDR3 spans 16 residues. The trim removed 0 bases at V and 5 bases at J, leaving 4 bases unmatched. Germline V gene data show CDR1 as MDHEN and CDR2 as SYDVKM. CDR3 coding DNA: TGTGCCAGCAGTTTATGGGGACAGGGGTTGTATCAGCCCCAGCATTTT. It translates to CASSLWGQGLYQPQHF. Full variable domain (remainder filled in from reference TRBV28 and TRBJ1-5): DVKVTQSSRYLVKRTGEKVFLECVQDMDHENMFWYRQDPGLGLRLIYFSYDVKMKEKGDIPEGYSVSREKKERFSLILESASTNQTSMYLCASSLWGQGLYQPQHFGDGTRLSIL.

This clonotype occurred many times. The chain couples TRBV19 to TRBJ2-7; TRBD1 matches at 10 bases. V lost 6 bases to trimming and J lost 4 bases; unmatched junction nucleotides: 6. This CDR3 is built from 14 residues. Germline CDR1 reads LNHDA; CDR2 reads SQIVND (reference sequence). The CDR3 spells CASSRGQGIYEQYF. CDR3 DNA: TGTGCCAGTAGCCGGGGACAGGGGATTTACGAGCAGTACTTC.

This clonotype was detected a few times. The V call is TRBV15, the J call TRBJ2-3, with D perhaps matching TRBD1 (6 bases). V dropped 3 bases and J dropped 1 base, with 20 bases sitting between them. Looked up from germline, CDR1 is LNHNV and CDR2 is YYDKDF (reference sequence). The CDR3 spans 18 residues. The CDR3 nucleotides are TGTGCCACCAGCAGGGGCAGGGGCATCCCCCTGGGCACAGATACGCAGTATTTT. This codes for CATSRGRGIPLGTDTQYF.

The chain uses TRBV10-3 and TRBJ2-2; D gene unclear. This CDR3 comprises 15 residues. Germline V gives CDR1 ENHRY, CDR2 SYGVKD. Trimming took off 3 bases at V and 2 bases at J, with 10 bases between the two ends. The CDR3 loop is CAISEDGLNTGELFF. The CDR3 DNA reads TGTGCCATCAGTGAAGACGGGCTCAACACCGGGGAGCTGTTTTTT.

This clonotype was seen ten or more times. This chain uses TRBV6-1 with TRBJ2-1; TRBD2 is a possible D gene (5 bases). The CDR3 spans 12 residues. Germline V gives CDR1 MNHNS, CDR2 SASEGT. V was cut by 9 bases and J by 10 bases, with 16 bases left in between. CDR3 protein: CASSGMGGEQFF. The CDR3 DNA reads as TGTGCCAGTTCCGGGATGGGCGGCGAGCAGTTCTTC.

The DNA of the CDR3 is TGTGCCATCAGTGAGGGGGACACCAAAAATCAGCCCCAGCATTTT. Translation: CAISEGDTKNQPQHF. The chain is built from TRBV10-3 and TRBJ1-5; D possibly corresponds to TRBD1 (6 bases). Germline V gene lookup returns CDR1 ENHRY and CDR2 SYGVKD. CDR3 length: 15 residues. Between the trimmed V and J ends, which lost 2 bases and 4 bases, there was a span of 12 bases.